Sequencing of this T cell receptor (beta chain) was carried out in a study of OX40 agonist ivuxolimab in advanced cancers. The data were produced by immunoSEQ multiplex PCR, yet TCRdb's version contains in-frame clones alone and is incomplete. The sample consists of about 92,000 clones, just over 90% of them appearing once. This CDR3 is built from 12 residues. The germline V gene encodes CDR1 SGHTA and CDR2 FQGNSA. V dropped 5 bases and J dropped 8 bases, with 12 bases sitting between them. The TCR was taken from an adult with an advanced solid tumor such as melanoma, head and neck, liver or kidney cancer. Sequenced here: CD4+ or CD8+ T cells sorted from blood, sampled in a trial of the OX40 agonist ivuxolimab. V is TRBV7-2 and J is TRBJ1-2; D unresolved. The CDR3 nucleotides read TGTGCCAGCAGCCGTGACGGGCGGGGCTACACCTTC. Translating it yields CASSRDGRGYTF.